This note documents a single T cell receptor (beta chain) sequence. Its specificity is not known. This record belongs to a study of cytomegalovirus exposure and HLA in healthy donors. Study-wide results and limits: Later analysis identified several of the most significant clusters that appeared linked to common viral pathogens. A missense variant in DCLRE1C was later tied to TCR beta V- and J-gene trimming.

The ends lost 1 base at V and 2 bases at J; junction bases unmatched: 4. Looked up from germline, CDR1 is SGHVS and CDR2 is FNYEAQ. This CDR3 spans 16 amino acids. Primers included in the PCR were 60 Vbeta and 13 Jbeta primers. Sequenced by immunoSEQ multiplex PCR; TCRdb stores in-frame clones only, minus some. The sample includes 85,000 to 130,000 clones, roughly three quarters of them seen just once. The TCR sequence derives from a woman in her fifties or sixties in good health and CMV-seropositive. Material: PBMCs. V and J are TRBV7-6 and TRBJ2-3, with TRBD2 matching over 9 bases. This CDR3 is CASSLEAGGFTDTQYF. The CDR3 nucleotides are TGTGCCAGCAGCTTAGAAGCGGGGGGCTTCACAGATACGCAGTATTTT.